Below, 27 T cell receptor beta chains from the same sample are listed, as sequenced in a study of shared clonotypes between healthy human individuals. Only CD45RO-negative cells positively selected for CCR7 counted as naive CD8 cells, so terminally differentiated effector memory CD45RA+ cells were excluded. Measured with immunoSEQ multiplex PCR; TCRdb has only the in-frame clones, and not every one. The sample lists around 640,000 clones; 90% to 97% were seen once. The sample was naive CD8+ T cells sorted from blood. The receptors were gathered from a woman between 25 and 40 years old in good health.

J is TRBJ1-5 and V is TRBV2; possible D gene TRBD1, 6 bases. The CDR3 has 15 amino acids. Per germline, CDR1 SNHLY and CDR2 FYNNEI. Trimming pared 4 bases from V and 8 bases from J, leaving 18 bases between. The CDR3 loop reads CASSALGGGREPQHF. CDR3 DNA: TGTGCCAGCAGTGCCCTAGGGGGTGGGAGGGAGCCCCAGCATTTT.

The rearrangement joins TRBV5-1 to TRBJ2-1, with 11 bases fitting TRBD2. V lost 4 bases, J lost 4 bases, and 7 bases stayed unmatched. The CDR3 covers 16 residues. Germline V lookup: CDR1 SGHRS, CDR2 YFSETQ. CDR3 region: CASSLPGLAEYNEQFF. CDR3 coding DNA: TGCGCCAGCAGCCTACCGGGACTAGCGGAGTACAATGAGCAGTTCTTC.

V usage is TRBV29-1 and J usage is TRBJ2-1, with D possibly matching TRBD2 (5 bases). This CDR3 is 13 amino acids long. V lost 5 bases, J lost 9 bases, and 17 bases lay in between. Germline V gene lookup returns CDR1 SQVTM and CDR2 ANQGSEA. DNA for the CDR3: TGCAGCGTTTACAAACGTAGCGCCGTTGAGCAGTTCTTC. Its translation: CSVYKRSAVEQFF.

The chain recombines TRBV5-6 with TRBJ2-1, with TRBD1 matching over 7 bases. Looked up from germline, CDR1 is SGHDT and CDR2 is YYEEEE. J was trimmed by 9 bases and V by 2 bases; bases with no gene match: 8. The CDR3 contains 14 residues. This CDR3 is CASSFGQGVGEQFF. For the CDR3, the DNA is TGTGCCAGCAGCTTCGGCCAGGGGGTCGGTGAGCAGTTCTTC.

The rearrangement uses TRBV4-2 and TRBJ1-3; D not certain. Deletions cut 1 base from V and 0 bases from J, with 7 bases between. There are 15 residues in the CDR3. Germline-derived CDR1 and CDR2 are LGHNA and YNFKEQ. Here the CDR3 DNA reads TGTGCCAGCAGCCAAGCCAGGCCCTCTGGAAACACCATATATTTT. Translation: CASSQARPSGNTIYF.

V gene TRBV4-1 combines with J gene TRBJ2-5, with unresolved D. Germline-derived CDR1 and CDR2 are MGHRA and YSYEKL. Trimming shortened V by 0 bases and J by 4 bases, and 12 bases separated the two germline ends. This CDR3 contains 15 residues. The CDR3 DNA follows: TGCGCCAGCAGCCAAGAAGGATACATGAGAGAGACCCAGTACTTC. This translates into CASSQEGYMRETQYF.

Worth noting for this clone: A junction boundary mismatches the germline segment, possibly from a read error. The sample has other DNA sequences that encode this CDR3 too. The chain joins TRBV5-6 to TRBJ2-7; D remains ambiguous. The CDR3 is 15 amino acids. Germline-derived CDR1 and CDR2 are SGHDT and YYEEEE. CDR3 in DNA: TGTGCTAGCAGCTTGGCTGGGGTCACTCATCACGAGCAGTACTTC. Amino acids: CASSLAGVTHHEQYF.

The chain is built from TRBV11-3 and TRBJ2-1, with TRBD2 matching 7 bases. The trim removed 9 bases at V and 4 bases at J, leaving 15 bases unmatched. CDR3 length equals 16 residues. Germline-derived CDR1 and CDR2 are SGHNT and YENEEA. Written as DNA, the CDR3 is TGTGCCAGTCTTGGGAGGGCGATATGCGTGTACAATGAGCAGTTCTTC. Translated, it gives CASLGRAICVYNEQFF.

This clone has a single count. This chain links TRBV28 with TRBJ1-2, with unresolved D. The germline V gene has CDR1 MDHEN and CDR2 SYDVKM. CDR3 length: 15 residues. V lost 3 bases and J 3 bases, leaving 14 bases between the germline ends. CDR3 nucleotides: TGTGCCAGCAGTTTTATCGAGGGCGCCGACTATGGCTACACCTTC. Its protein product is CASSFIEGADYGYTF.

The rearrangement joins TRBV9 to TRBJ2-7; unclear D gene. Germline V gives CDR1 SGDLS, CDR2 YYNGEE. V was clipped by 1 base and J by 6 bases, with 11 bases between them. This CDR3 contains 13 residues. The CDR3 reads CASSVSDDGEQYF. CDR3 nucleotides: TGTGCCAGCAGCGTATCTGACGACGGCGAGCAGTACTTC.

CDR3 region: CASSSSAGKAPQHF. Written as DNA, the CDR3 is TGTGCCAGCAGCTCCTCCGCCGGGAAAGCACCCCAGCATTTT. The chain couples TRBV21-1 to TRBJ1-5. TRBV21-1 is flagged as a pseudogene. The CDR3 loop spans 14 amino acids.

This clone was seen only once. The chain couples TRBV30 to TRBJ1-1; weak D call: TRBD1 (5 bases). Germline CDR1 reads GTSNPN; CDR2 reads SVGIG (reference sequence). This CDR3 has 15 amino acids. V dropped 0 bases and J dropped 4 bases, with 15 bases sitting between them. The CDR3 nucleotides are TGTGCCTGGAGTGTGGGGGAGGGTGTGCGCACTGAAGCTTTCTTT. This gives the protein CAWSVGEGVRTEAFF.

For this clone: Within the sample, other DNA sequences also encode this same CDR3. The rearrangement uses TRBV27 and TRBJ2-7, with 12 bases lining up with TRBD2. The germline gives CDR1 MNHEY, CDR2 SMNVEV (reference sequence). CDR3 length equals 14 residues. V shed 5 bases and J 4 bases; nucleotides not matched to a gene: 3. The CDR3 bases are TGTGCCAGCAGTACACTAGCGGGAGGTTACGAGCAGTACTTC. Protein product: CASSTLAGGYEQYF.

V gene TRBV7-9 combines with J gene TRBJ2-1; D gene ambiguous. CDR3 length equals 13 residues. Germline CDR1 is SEHNR and CDR2 is FQNEAQ (reference sequence). V was trimmed by 1 base and J by 4 bases, leaving 5 bases between them. CDR3 nucleotide sequence: TGTGCCAGCAGCTTAGTAGGGTACAATGAGCAGTTCTTC. Residues: CASSLVGYNEQFF.

Note on this clone: Other DNA sequences of this sample code for an identical CDR3. The CDR3 bases are TGTGCCAGCAGTTTATGGGCGGGCAATGAGCAGTTCTTC. Translated, it gives CASSLWAGNEQFF. The chain joins TRBV27 to TRBJ2-1; the D gene is possibly TRBD2 (5 bases). CDR1 and CDR2 from the germline V gene are MNHEY and SMNVEV (reference sequence). V was pared by 1 base and J by 6 bases, with 7 bases between. This CDR3 region has 13 residues.

The genes are TRBV7-9 and TRBJ2-3; 10 bases fit TRBD2. J lost 2 bases, V lost 5 bases, and 7 bases had no gene match. The V gene's germline CDR1 is SEHNR and CDR2 FQNEAQ (reference sequence). There are 16 residues in the CDR3. DNA of the CDR3: TGTGCCAGCAGCGTCGTAGCGGGAGGCCTCACAGATACGCAGTATTTT. It yields the protein CASSVVAGGLTDTQYF. The full variable domain, its missing parts supplied by reference TRBV7-9 and TRBJ2-3, is DTGVSQNPRHKITKRGQNVTFRCDPISEHNRLYWYRQTLGQGPEFLTYFQNEAQLEKSRLLSDRFSAERPKGSFSTLEIQRTEQGDSAMYLCASSVVAGGLTDTQYFGPGTRLTVL.

The chain has TRBV6-5 and TRBJ2-7; D ambiguous. Germline V CDR1 and CDR2: MNHEY, SVGAGI. V was clipped by 4 bases and J by 3 bases, with 13 bases between them. CDR3 length: 14 amino acids. The CDR3 DNA is TGTGCCAGCAGTTTCAGAGGCGTGAGCTACGAGCAGTACTTC. Amino acids: CASSFRGVSYEQYF.

This chain links TRBV11-2 with TRBJ2-6; a possible D gene is TRBD1 (6 bases). This CDR3 is 15 amino acids long. V was cut by 1 base and J by 3 bases, with 7 bases left in between. CDR1 and CDR2 (germline): SGHAT, FQNNGV. The CDR3 DNA is TGTGCCAGCAGCTTAGTGACAGGTGGGGCCAACGTCCTGACTTTC. Translation: CASSLVTGGANVLTF.

This chain joins TRBV15 and TRBJ2-5; 12 nucleotides align to TRBD2. There are 17 residues in the CDR3. The germline V gene has CDR1 LNHNV and CDR2 YYDKDF (reference sequence). The V segment lost 5 bases and the J segment 5 bases; nucleotides outside the gene matches: 12. The CDR3: CATSSRASGRAWETQYF. The DNA of the CDR3 is TGTGCCACCAGCTCAAGGGCTAGCGGGAGGGCCTGGGAGACCCAGTACTTC.

The V call is TRBV7-9, the J call TRBJ2-3; D is ambiguous. Germline CDR1 and CDR2: SEHNR and FQNEAQ (reference sequence). Trimming cost V 1 base and J 3 bases, with 14 bases left between them. The CDR3 extends over 16 amino acids. CDR3 DNA: TGTGCCAGCAGCTTAGGCGGCTACCTTATAACAGATACGCAGTATTTT. Amino acids: CASSLGGYLITDTQYF.

The chain uses TRBV6-5 and TRBJ2-7; D is possibly TRBD1 or TRBD2 (5 bases each). The CDR3 runs to 16 residues. Germline assignment: CDR1 MNHEY and CDR2 SVGAGI. Trimming shortened V by 0 bases and J by 0 bases, and 12 bases separated the two germline ends. DNA for the CDR3: TGTGCCAGCAGTTACTCTATGGGACCGCTCTCCTACGAGCAGTACTTC. Amino acids: CASSYSMGPLSYEQYF.

The rearrangement joins TRBV11-3 to TRBJ2-1; D is perhaps TRBD2 (5 bases). CDR1 and CDR2 from the germline V gene are SGHNT and YENEEA. This CDR3 spans 16 amino acids. The ends were cut back, 1 base at V and 1 base at J, with 11 bases in the middle. The CDR3 protein is CASSLAGYGSYNEQFF. The DNA of the CDR3 is TGTGCCAGCAGCTTAGCGGGATATGGGTCCTACAATGAGCAGTTCTTC.

A word on this clone: The same CDR3 also results from other DNA sequences found in this sample. This chain uses TRBV19 with TRBJ2-7; D gene unclear. CDR3 length equals 14 residues. Trimming left V 3 bases short and J 2 bases short, with 11 bases between. Looked up from germline, CDR1 is LNHDA and CDR2 is SQIVND (reference sequence). The CDR3 reads CASSMTGGPYEQYF. In nucleotides, the CDR3 is TGTGCCAGTAGTATGACGGGCGGCCCCTACGAGCAGTACTTC.

The chain employs TRBV7-2 and TRBJ1-2; maybe TRBD1 (5 bases). Between the trimmed V and J ends, which lost 0 bases and 7 bases, there was a span of 15 bases. Germline loops: CDR1 SGHTA, CDR2 FQGNSA. The CDR3 is 15 residues long. CDR3 sequence: CASSLAPPGRVGYTF. CDR3 coding DNA: TGTGCCAGCAGCTTAGCCCCCCCGGGGCGGGTTGGCTACACCTTC.

J is TRBJ2-5 and V is TRBV18; D might be TRBD2 (6 bases). Looked up from germline, CDR1 is KGHSH and CDR2 is LQKENI. This CDR3 has 13 amino acids. V was pared by 5 bases and J by 2 bases, with 9 bases between. This CDR3 reads CASSTGEQETQYF. The CDR3 DNA reads as TGTGCCAGCTCAACGGGAGAACAAGAGACCCAGTACTTC. Full variable domain (missing parts from reference TRBV18 and TRBJ2-5): NAGVMQNPRHLVRRRGQEARLRCSPMKGHSHVYWYRQLPEEGLKFMVYLQKENIIDESGMPKERFSAEFPKEGPSILRIQQVVRGDSAAYFCASSTGEQETQYFGPGTRLLVL.

The V call is TRBV13, the J call TRBJ2-7, with a weak D call TRBD1 (6 bases). The length of the CDR3 is 13 residues. V lost 8 bases and J lost 1, with 12 bases in between. The V gene's germline CDR1 is PRHDT and CDR2 FYEKMQ (reference sequence). CDR3 sequence (DNA): TGTGCCAGCCTGGACAGCAGGTCCTACGAGCAGTACTTC. Translating it yields CASLDSRSYEQYF.

The CDR3 region is CASSMGWLNTEAFF. In nucleotides, the CDR3 is TGTGCCAGCAGCATGGGCTGGCTGAACACTGAAGCTTTCTTT. The rearrangement uses TRBV2 and TRBJ1-1; D gene ambiguous. Germline-derived CDR1 and CDR2 are SNHLY and FYNNEI. The CDR3 runs 14 residues. Trimming pared 6 bases from V and 0 bases from J, leaving 11 bases between.